These 18 T cell receptor beta chains were sequenced from one sample in a study of cytomegalovirus exposure and HLA in healthy donors. Using immunoSEQ multiplex PCR, the repertoire was profiled, and TCRdb retains in-frame clones only, with some absent. The sample consists of approximately 150,000 clones, roughly 80% of them appearing once. Sequenced material: PBMCs. The receptors stem from a young man in good health and CMV-seropositive.

The chain has TRBV30 and TRBJ2-3; 7 bases line up with TRBD1. V was clipped by 4 bases and J by 6 bases; unmatched bases: 13. This CDR3 region has 15 residues. The germline gives CDR1 GTSNPN, CDR2 SVGIG (reference sequence). CDR3 protein: CAWTTRLFRGDTQYF. CDR3 in DNA: TGTGCCTGGACCACCCGACTCTTCAGGGGGGATACGCAGTATTTT.

V usage is TRBV5-1 and J usage is TRBJ2-4, with D perhaps matching TRBD1 (6 bases). The CDR3 is 15 residues long. CDR1 is SGHRS and CDR2 is YFSETQ in the germline V gene. Trimming removed 0 bases from V and 6 bases from J, with 13 bases in between. This chain's CDR3 is CASSLVPGDGNIQYF. CDR3 sequence (DNA): TGCGCCAGCAGCTTGGTCCCAGGGGATGGAAACATTCAGTACTTC.

This chain connects TRBV9 to TRBJ2-2; 7 nucleotides line up with TRBD1. The CDR3 extends over 15 amino acids. Trimming at V came to 2 bases and at J to 8 bases, leaving 9 bases not matched to a gene. In germline, CDR1 is SGDLS, CDR2 YYNGEE. CDR3 residues: CASSVTSTGYGELFF. The DNA for the CDR3 is TGTGCCAGCAGCGTTACATCGACAGGGTATGGGGAGCTGTTTTTT. The entire variable domain, with the rest obtained from reference TRBV9 and TRBJ2-2, is as follows: DSGVTQTPKHLITATGQRVTLRCSPRSGDLSVYWYQQSLDQGLQFLIQYYNGEERAKGNILERFSAQQFPDLHSELNLSSLELGDSALYFCASSVTSTGYGELFFGEGSRLTVL.

The chain links TRBV7-9 to TRBJ1-2; D might be TRBD1 (6 bases). CDR1 is SEHNR and CDR2 is FQNEAQ in the germline V gene (reference sequence). The CDR3 consists of 15 residues. Trimming removed 5 bases at V and 4 bases at J, with 17 bases between. The DNA of the CDR3 is TGTGCCAGCAGCCCCGGGGCAGGGGAGACCTATGGCTACACCTTC. This sequence encodes CASSPGAGETYGYTF.

The gene calls are TRBV15 and TRBJ2-2; TRBD1 agrees at 8 bases. This CDR3 region has 15 residues. The V and J ends lost 3 bases and 6 bases, in that order; junction bases with no gene match: 6. CDR1 is LNHNV and CDR2 is YYDKDF in the germline V gene (reference sequence). The CDR3 nucleotides are TGTGCCACCAGCAGCGGACAGGGAGAGGCCGGGGAGCTGTTTTTT. Translated: CATSSGQGEAGELFF.

This clone turned up a few times. V usage is TRBV5-1 and J usage is TRBJ2-4, with D possibly matching TRBD2 (5 bases). Per the germline V gene, CDR1 is SGHRS and CDR2 is YFSETQ. This CDR3 has 17 residues. V was clipped by 4 bases and J by 0 bases, with 17 bases between them. CDR3 nucleotide sequence: TGCGCCAGCAGCCCGACGTCTGGGAGACTAGCCAAAAACATTCAGTACTTC. It yields the protein CASSPTSGRLAKNIQYF.

The chain couples TRBV7-2 to TRBJ1-2; 8 nucleotides line up with TRBD1. Germline lookup yields CDR1 SGHTA and CDR2 FQGNSA. The V and J ends lost 6 bases and 2 bases, in that order; junction bases with no gene match: 11. This CDR3 spans 16 amino acids. Written as DNA, the CDR3 is TGTGCCAGCAGTCAACTCGGGACAGGCCAGAACTATGGCTACACCTTC. It encodes CASSQLGTGQNYGYTF. The full variable domain, with the rest looked up from reference TRBV7-2 and TRBJ1-2, is GAGVSQSPSNKVTEKGKDVELRCDPISGHTALYWYRQSLGQGLEFLIYFQGNSAPDKSGLPSDRFSAERTGGSVSTLTIQRTQQEDSAVYLCASSQLGTGQNYGYTFGSGTRLTVV.

A single count supports this clone. The V call is TRBV5-6, the J call TRBJ2-2, with no clear D. V lost 4 bases to trimming and J lost 4 bases, with 14 bases between them. The CDR3 runs to 15 residues. Germline CDR1 and CDR2: SGHDT and YYEEEE. In DNA, the CDR3 is TGTGCCAGCAGCACCACCTTTAGAAGCACCGGGGAGCTGTTTTTT. Translating it yields CASSTTFRSTGELFF.

This clone was counted only a few times. Other nucleotide sequences in the sample specify the same CDR3. V is TRBV18 and J is TRBJ2-7; 8 bases align to TRBD2. The CDR3 is 15 amino acids. J lost 0 bases, V lost 3 bases, and 4 bases had no gene match. The germline CDR1 and CDR2 sequences are KGHSH and LQKENI. CDR3 in amino acids: CASSPPTSGSYEQYF. The CDR3 DNA reads TGTGCCAGCTCACCCCCTACTAGCGGCTCCTACGAGCAGTACTTC.

The genes are TRBV27 and TRBJ2-1; weak D call: TRBD1 (6 bases). Germline V gene data show CDR1 as MNHEY and CDR2 as SMNVEV (reference sequence). CDR3 length: 13 amino acids. The V gene lost 5 bases and the J gene lost 10 bases, with 15 bases spanning the gap. The CDR3 reads CASSKTGLREQFF. CDR3 DNA: TGTGCCAGCAGTAAGACAGGCCTGAGGGAGCAGTTCTTC.

The gene calls are TRBV9 and TRBJ2-6, with 11 bases identical to TRBD1. V was clipped by 4 bases and J by 1 base; unmatched bases: 4. CDR1 and CDR2 from the germline V gene are SGDLS and YYNGEE. The CDR3 is 17 amino acids. The CDR3 DNA reads TGTGCCAGCAGCTTTCGGGACAGGGGGTCTGGGGCCAACGTCCTGACTTTC. It encodes CASSFRDRGSGANVLTF.

Only a few counts were recorded for this clone. V usage is TRBV2 and J usage is TRBJ2-3; no firm D call. Germline lookup yields CDR1 SNHLY and CDR2 FYNNEI. The CDR3 covers 14 residues. V was trimmed by 3 bases and J by 2 bases, leaving 9 bases between them. CDR3 residues: CASSDSTFTDTQYF. In nucleotides, the CDR3 is TGTGCCAGCAGTGATAGCACCTTCACAGATACGCAGTATTTT.

V gene TRBV7-8 combines with J gene TRBJ1-1; maybe TRBD1 (6 bases). This CDR3 contains 14 residues. From germline, CDR1 is SGHVS and CDR2 FQNEAQ. Trimming removed 7 bases from V and 4 bases from J, with 16 bases in between. This chain's CDR3 is CASIVEVGGTEAFF. DNA of the CDR3: TGTGCCAGCATCGTTGAAGTAGGGGGCACTGAAGCTTTCTTT.

The chain recombines TRBV27 with TRBJ1-4; D is unresolved. Trimming removed 5 bases from V and 8 bases from J, with 15 bases in between. CDR1 is MNHEY, CDR2 SMNVEV, per germline (reference sequence). This CDR3 comprises 14 residues. CDR3 DNA sequence: TGTGCCAGCAGTCTGCGCGGAGAAGAGGAAAAACTGTTTTTT. It yields the protein CASSLRGEEEKLFF.

The gene calls are TRBV2 and TRBJ2-7, with 8 nucleotides matching TRBD2. The CDR3 extends over 15 amino acids. Germline loops: CDR1 SNHLY, CDR2 FYNNEI. Trimming removed 2 bases from V and 0 bases from J; junction bases left unmatched: 3. CDR3 loop: CASSEWRGDSYEQYF. DNA of the CDR3: TGTGCCAGCAGTGAATGGCGGGGGGACTCCTACGAGCAGTACTTC.

The J gene is TRBJ2-7, the V gene TRBV30; possible D gene TRBD1, 5 bases. Germline loops: CDR1 GTSNPN, CDR2 SVGIG (reference sequence). The V end lost 0 bases, the J end lost 2 bases, and 8 bases lay between the germline ends. The CDR3 consists of 13 residues. This chain's CDR3 is CAWSVGVTYEQYF. Written as DNA, the CDR3 is TGTGCCTGGAGTGTAGGGGTAACCTACGAGCAGTACTTC.

A single count supports this clone. The chain uses TRBV27 and TRBJ2-1, with D perhaps TRBD1 (6 bases). Trimming left V 3 bases short and J 4 bases short, with 10 bases between. This CDR3 spans 14 amino acids. In germline, CDR1 is MNHEY, CDR2 SMNVEV (reference sequence). The chain's CDR3 is CASSFGQGYNEQFF. CDR3 coding DNA: TGTGCCAGCAGTTTTGGGCAGGGGTACAATGAGCAGTTCTTC.

This chain joins TRBV19 and TRBJ2-7, with 9 positions matching TRBD2. Germline CDR1 is LNHDA and CDR2 is SQIVND (reference sequence). J gave up 7 bases and V 7 bases, and 14 bases lay outside the gene matches. The CDR3 has 15 amino acids. The CDR3 is CASTPEGAGGREQYF. The CDR3 nucleotides are TGTGCCAGTACCCCCGAGGGAGCGGGAGGTCGGGAGCAGTACTTC.